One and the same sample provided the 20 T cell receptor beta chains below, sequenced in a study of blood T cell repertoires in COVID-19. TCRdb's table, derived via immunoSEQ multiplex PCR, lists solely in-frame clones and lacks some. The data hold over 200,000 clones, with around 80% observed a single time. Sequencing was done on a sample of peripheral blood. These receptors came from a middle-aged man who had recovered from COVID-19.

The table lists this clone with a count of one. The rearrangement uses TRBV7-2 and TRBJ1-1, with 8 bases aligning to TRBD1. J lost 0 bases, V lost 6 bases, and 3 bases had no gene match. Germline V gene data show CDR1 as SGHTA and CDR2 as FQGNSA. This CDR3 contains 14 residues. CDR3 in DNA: TGTGCCAGCAGAAAGGACAGGGTGAACACTGAAGCTTTCTTT. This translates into CASRKDRVNTEAFF.

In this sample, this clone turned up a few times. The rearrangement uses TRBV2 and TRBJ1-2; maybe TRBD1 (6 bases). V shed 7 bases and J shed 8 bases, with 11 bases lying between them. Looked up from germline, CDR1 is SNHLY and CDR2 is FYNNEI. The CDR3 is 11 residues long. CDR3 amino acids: CASNRVGGYTF. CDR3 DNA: TGTGCCAGCAACAGGGTCGGGGGCTACACCTTC.

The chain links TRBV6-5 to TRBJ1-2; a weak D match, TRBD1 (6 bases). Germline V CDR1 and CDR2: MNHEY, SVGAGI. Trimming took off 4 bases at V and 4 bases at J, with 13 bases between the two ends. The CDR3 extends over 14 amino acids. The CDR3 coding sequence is TGTGCCAGCAGTTCCTCGGGACACCTCTATGGCTACACCTTC. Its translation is CASSSSGHLYGYTF.

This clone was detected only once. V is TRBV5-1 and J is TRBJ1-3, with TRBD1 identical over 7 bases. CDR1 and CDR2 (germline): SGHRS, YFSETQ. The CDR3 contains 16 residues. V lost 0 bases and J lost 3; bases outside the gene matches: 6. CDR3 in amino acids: CASSLAGQLYGNTIYF. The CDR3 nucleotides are TGCGCCAGCAGCTTGGCGGGACAGCTATATGGAAACACCATATATTTT.

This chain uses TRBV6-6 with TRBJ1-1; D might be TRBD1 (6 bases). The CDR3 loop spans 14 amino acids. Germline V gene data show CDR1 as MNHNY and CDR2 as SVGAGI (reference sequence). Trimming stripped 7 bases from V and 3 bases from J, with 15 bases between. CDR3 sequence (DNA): TGTGCCAGCATCCCCGGGGCAGGGGACACTGAAGCTTTCTTT. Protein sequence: CASIPGAGDTEAFF.

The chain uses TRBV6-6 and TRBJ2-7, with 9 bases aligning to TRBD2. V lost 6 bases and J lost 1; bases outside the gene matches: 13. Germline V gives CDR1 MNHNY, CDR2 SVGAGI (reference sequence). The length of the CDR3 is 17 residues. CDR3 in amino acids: CASRRGGGAFSSYEQYF. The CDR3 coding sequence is TGTGCCAGCAGGCGAGGCGGGGGGGCCTTCTCTTCCTACGAGCAGTACTTC.

CDR3 loop: CASSKNPGSHPWGNQPQHF. As DNA, the CDR3 is TGTGCCAGCAGCAAAAATCCGGGTTCGCACCCGTGGGGCAATCAGCCCCAGCATTTT. The V and J genes are TRBV21-1 and TRBJ1-5. TRBV21-1 is listed as a pseudogene. This CDR3 has 19 amino acids.

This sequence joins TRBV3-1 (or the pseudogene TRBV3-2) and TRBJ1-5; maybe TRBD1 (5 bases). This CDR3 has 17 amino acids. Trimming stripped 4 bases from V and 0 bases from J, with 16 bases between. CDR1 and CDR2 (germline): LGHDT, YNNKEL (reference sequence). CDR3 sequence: CASSLKRQSDSNQPQHF. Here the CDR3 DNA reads TGTGCCAGCAGCCTAAAAAGACAGTCCGATAGCAATCAGCCCCAGCATTTT.

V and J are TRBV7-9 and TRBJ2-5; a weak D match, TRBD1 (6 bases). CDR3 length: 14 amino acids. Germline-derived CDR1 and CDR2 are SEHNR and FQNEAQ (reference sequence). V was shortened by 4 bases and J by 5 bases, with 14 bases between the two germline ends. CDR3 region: CASSSDSLEETQYF. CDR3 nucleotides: TGTGCCAGCAGCTCGGACAGCTTGGAGGAGACCCAGTACTTC.

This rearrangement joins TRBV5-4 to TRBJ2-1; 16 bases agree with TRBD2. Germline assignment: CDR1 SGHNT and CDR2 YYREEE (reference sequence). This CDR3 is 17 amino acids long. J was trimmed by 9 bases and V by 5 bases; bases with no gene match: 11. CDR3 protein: CASSLPGLAGGPGEQFF. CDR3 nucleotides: TGTGCCAGCAGTCTGCCGGGACTAGCGGGAGGGCCGGGTGAGCAGTTCTTC. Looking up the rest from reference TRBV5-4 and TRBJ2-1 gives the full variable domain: ETGVTQSPTHLIKTRGQQVTLRCSSQSGHNTVSWYQQALGQGPQFIFQYYREEENGRGNFPPRFSGLQFPNYSSELNVNALELDDSALYLCASSLPGLAGGPGEQFFGPGTRLTVL.

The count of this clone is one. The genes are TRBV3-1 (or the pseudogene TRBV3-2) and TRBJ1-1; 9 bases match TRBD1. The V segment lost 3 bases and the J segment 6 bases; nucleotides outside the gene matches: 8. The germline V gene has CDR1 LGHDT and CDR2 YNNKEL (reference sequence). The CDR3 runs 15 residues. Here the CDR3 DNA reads TGTGCCAGCAGCCAGGAGAGACAGGGGGGCCCTGAAGCTTTCTTT. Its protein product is CASSQERQGGPEAFF.

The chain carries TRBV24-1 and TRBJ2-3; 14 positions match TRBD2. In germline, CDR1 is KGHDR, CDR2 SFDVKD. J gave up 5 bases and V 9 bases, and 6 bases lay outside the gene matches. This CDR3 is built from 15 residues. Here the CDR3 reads CATGTSGGSGDTQYF. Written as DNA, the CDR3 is TGTGCCACCGGGACTAGCGGGGGATCGGGAGATACGCAGTATTTT.

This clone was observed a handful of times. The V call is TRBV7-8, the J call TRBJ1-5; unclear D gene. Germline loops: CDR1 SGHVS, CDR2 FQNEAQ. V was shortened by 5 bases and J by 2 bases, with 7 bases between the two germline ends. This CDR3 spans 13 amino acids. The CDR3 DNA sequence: TGTGCCAGCAGCCCCAGCGGCAATCAGCCCCAGCATTTT. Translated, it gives CASSPSGNQPQHF.

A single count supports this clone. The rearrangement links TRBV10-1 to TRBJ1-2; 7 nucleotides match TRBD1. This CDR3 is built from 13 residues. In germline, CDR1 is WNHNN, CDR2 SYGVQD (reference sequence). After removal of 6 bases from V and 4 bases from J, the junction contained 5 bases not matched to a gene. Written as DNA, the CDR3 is TGCGCCAGCAGGGGGGCAGGGGGCTATGGCTACACCTTC. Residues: CASRGAGGYGYTF.

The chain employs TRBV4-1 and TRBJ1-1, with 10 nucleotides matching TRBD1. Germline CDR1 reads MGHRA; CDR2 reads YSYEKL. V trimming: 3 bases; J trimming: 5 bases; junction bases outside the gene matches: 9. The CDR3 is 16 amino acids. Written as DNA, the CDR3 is TGCGCCAGCAGCCACCCACCCGGGACAGGGGTGACTGAAGCTTTCTTT. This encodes CASSHPPGTGVTEAFF.

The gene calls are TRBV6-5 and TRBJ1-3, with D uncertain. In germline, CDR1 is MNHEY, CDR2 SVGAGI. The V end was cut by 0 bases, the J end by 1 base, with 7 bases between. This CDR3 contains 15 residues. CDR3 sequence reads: CASSYSAPSGNTIYF. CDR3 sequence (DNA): TGTGCCAGCAGTTACTCGGCACCATCTGGAAACACCATATATTTT.

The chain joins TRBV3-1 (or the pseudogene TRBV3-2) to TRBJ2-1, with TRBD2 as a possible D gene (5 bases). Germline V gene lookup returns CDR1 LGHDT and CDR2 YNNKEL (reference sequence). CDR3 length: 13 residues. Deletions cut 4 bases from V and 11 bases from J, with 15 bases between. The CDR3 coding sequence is TGTGCCAGCAGCCCCGGAGAGGGTCGCAAGCAGTTCTTC. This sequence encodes CASSPGEGRKQFF.

CDR3 coding DNA: TGTGCCTGGAGTGCTCCCCGGACAGGCCCCCGGCTGGCAGCTTTCTTT. Its translation is CAWSAPRTGPRLAAFF. The rearrangement links TRBV30 to TRBJ1-1, with 7 bases fitting TRBD1. Germline V gene sequence: CDR1 GTSNPN, CDR2 SVGIG (reference sequence). Trimming removed 1 base from V and 10 bases from J; junction bases left unmatched: 18. The CDR3 loop spans 16 amino acids.

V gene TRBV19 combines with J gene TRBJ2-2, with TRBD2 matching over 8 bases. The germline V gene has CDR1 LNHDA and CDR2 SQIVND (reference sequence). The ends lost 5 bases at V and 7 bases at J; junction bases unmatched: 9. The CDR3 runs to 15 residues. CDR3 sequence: CASSSRTGGGGELFF. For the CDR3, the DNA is TGTGCCAGTAGTTCCCGAACGGGAGGGGGCGGGGAGCTGTTTTTT.

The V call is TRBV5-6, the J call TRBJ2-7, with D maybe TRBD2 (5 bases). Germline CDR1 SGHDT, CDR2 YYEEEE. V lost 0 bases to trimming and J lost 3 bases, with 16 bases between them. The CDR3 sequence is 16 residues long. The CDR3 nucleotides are TGTGCCAGCAGCTTGGGCGGAGGAGCGGACGGCTACGAGCAGTACTTC. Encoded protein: CASSLGGGADGYEQYF.